The entry that follows covers one T cell receptor beta chain sequence. The data were produced by immunoSEQ multiplex PCR, yet TCRdb's version contains in-frame clones alone and is incomplete. The table lists around 180,000 clones, about 81% of them singletons, with approximately 10% in the top ten. V was cut by 6 bases and J by 6 bases, with 12 bases left in between. CDR1 MNHEY and CDR2 SVGAGI come from the germline V gene. The CDR3 is 13 amino acids. The data stem from a study of blood T cell repertoires in COVID-19. Study-wide context: Spain, Italy and the United States supplied samples that represented acute and convalescent COVID-19.

This chain links TRBV6-5 with TRBJ1-5; the D gene is possibly TRBD1 (6 bases). Sequenced sample: peripheral blood. The TCR comes from a woman at least 80 years old with COVID-19, enrolled during active disease. The CDR3 DNA reads TGTGCCAGCAGCGCACAGGGAGCTCAGCCCCAGCATTTT. Its translation: CASSAQGAQPQHF.